These 23 T cell receptor beta chains originate from one sample sequenced in a study of T cells after yellow fever vaccination. TCRdb reanalysed the 5' RACE reads using MiXCR and keeps one entry per CDR3 protein. The sample comprises hundreds of thousands of distinct CDR3 sequences, 4.1% of which are singletons, and 20% to 25% rests with the top ten. The sequencing used PBMCs, collected 5 days after the yellow fever booster vaccination. The receptors originated from a man younger than 35 who received the YFV17D yellow fever vaccine.

In this sample, this clonotype turned up a few times. One junction end disagrees with the germline gene, perhaps due to a read error. The CDR3 here is CASSEGTHYGYTF. DNA of the CDR3: TGTGCCAGCAGCGAAGGGACTCACTATGGCTACACCTTC. The V call is TRBV2, the J call TRBJ1-2, with D perhaps matching TRBD1 (5 bases). CDR1 is SNHLY and CDR2 is FYNNEI in the germline V gene. The CDR3 runs to 13 residues.

The gene calls are TRBV6-5 and TRBJ2-5; 9 nucleotides match TRBD1. Germline CDR1 MNHEY, CDR2 SVGAGI. The CDR3 length is 16 residues. Germline trimming cut 3 bases from V and 5 bases from J; bases unmatched to any gene: 10. The CDR3 loop is CASSYRLDRGRETQYF. The CDR3 nucleotides read TGTGCCAGCAGTTATAGGTTGGACAGGGGACGGGAGACCCAGTACTTC.

V usage is TRBV6-2 or TRBV6-3 and J usage is TRBJ1-5; no clear D. Trimming pared 2 bases from V and 5 bases from J, leaving 13 bases between. This CDR3 comprises 15 residues. Germline V gene data show CDR1 as MNHEY and CDR2 as SVGEGT. This CDR3 is CASSYPTASYQPQHF. The CDR3 coding sequence is TGTGCCAGCAGTTACCCGACGGCCTCTTATCAGCCCCAGCATTTT.

J is TRBJ2-3 and V is TRBV5-1; a weak D match, TRBD2 (6 bases). CDR3 length equals 14 residues. The V end lost 0 bases, the J end lost 2 bases, and 7 bases lay between the germline ends. Germline V gene lookup returns CDR1 SGHRS and CDR2 YFSETQ. CDR3 region: CASSLGGTTDTQYF. CDR3 DNA sequence: TGCGCCAGCAGCTTGGGCGGGACCACAGATACGCAGTATTTT.

This rearrangement joins TRBV12-3 or TRBV12-4 to TRBJ1-2; weak D call: TRBD1 (5 bases). Trimming cost V 10 bases and J 5 bases, with 17 bases left between them. The CDR3 is 13 amino acids. DNA of the CDR3: TGTGCCATCACGCCAGGGTCTCGGTATGGCTACACCTTC. Residues: CAITPGSRYGYTF.

This clonotype has just a few counts. This chain connects TRBV7-9 to TRBJ2-1, with TRBD2 matching over 7 bases. CDR1 is SEHNR and CDR2 is FQNEAQ in the germline V gene (reference sequence). V lost 7 bases to trimming and J lost 2 bases; unmatched junction nucleotides: 8. The CDR3 runs to 15 residues. The CDR3 here is CASTLLLAAYNEQFF. CDR3 in DNA: TGTGCCAGCACCCTTCTCCTAGCGGCCTACAATGAGCAGTTCTTC.

This clonotype was recorded at least ten times. V usage is TRBV7-9 and J usage is TRBJ2-1, with 7 bases identical to TRBD2. The junction had 24 bases not matched to a gene; V was cut back by 4 bases and J by 6 bases. Per germline, CDR1 SEHNR and CDR2 FQNEAQ (reference sequence). This CDR3 has 20 residues. The CDR3 reads CASSSPRLAFPPVFVNEQFF. The CDR3 DNA reads as TGTGCCAGCAGCTCCCCTCGACTAGCTTTCCCTCCGGTTTTTGTCAATGAGCAGTTCTTC.

This clonotype was detected only a few times. The chain combines TRBV4-3 with TRBJ1-6; maybe TRBD1 (6 bases). CDR3 size: 16 residues. The germline V and J ends were trimmed by 4 bases and 7 bases, with 17 bases remaining between them. CDR1 LGHNA and CDR2 YSLEER come from the germline V gene. The chain's CDR3 is CASSLGQRSPNSPLHF. CDR3 DNA: TGCGCCAGCAGCCTCGGACAGCGTAGCCCCAATTCACCCCTCCACTTT.

The CDR3 DNA reads TGTGCCAGCAGCCCGGGACTTCTTAGCACAGATACGCAGTATTTT. Amino acid sequence: CASSPGLLSTDTQYF. The chain links TRBV7-2 to TRBJ2-3; D might be TRBD2 (6 bases). This CDR3 contains 15 residues. Trimming stripped 5 bases from V and 0 bases from J, with 12 bases between. The germline V gene has CDR1 SGHTA and CDR2 FQGNSA.

This clonotype was observed at least ten times. V gene TRBV20-1 combines with J gene TRBJ2-3; 12 bases fit TRBD2. J lost 1 base, V lost 5 bases, and 4 bases had no gene match. Germline V gene sequence: CDR1 DFQATT, CDR2 SNEGSKA (reference sequence). There are 15 residues in the CDR3. CDR3 sequence (DNA): TGCAGTGCTTCCCCTAGCGGGGGGGGCACAGATACGCAGTATTTT. This gives the protein CSASPSGGGTDTQYF.

This clonotype was counted at least ten times. V usage is TRBV3-1 and J usage is TRBJ2-3, with D perhaps TRBD1 (5 bases). The CDR3 sequence is 16 residues long. Trimming stripped 1 base from V and 1 base from J, with 12 bases between. Germline values: CDR1 LGHDT, CDR2 YNNKEL (reference sequence). CDR3 residues: CASSQVRGWGTDTQYF. The CDR3 DNA is TGTGCCAGCAGCCAAGTAAGGGGCTGGGGCACAGATACGCAGTATTTT.

V and J are TRBV5-1 and TRBJ2-3; 8 nucleotides match TRBD2. CDR1 and CDR2 from the germline V gene are SGHRS and YFSETQ. There are 15 residues in the CDR3. The V gene end was trimmed by 4 bases and the J gene end by 4 bases; junction bases not matched to a gene: 8. In nucleotides, the CDR3 is TGCGCCAGCAGCCCCACTAGCGGCTCAGCAGATACGCAGTATTTT. Encoded protein: CASSPTSGSADTQYF.

This chain joins TRBV2 and TRBJ1-4, with a weak D call TRBD1 (5 bases). The CDR3 runs 13 residues. The germline V gene has CDR1 SNHLY and CDR2 FYNNEI. V shed 7 bases and J shed 4 bases, with 10 bases lying between them. In nucleotides, the CDR3 is TGTGCCAGCACTACAGGCCTTAATGAAAAACTGTTTTTT. This gives the protein CASTTGLNEKLFF.

This clonotype was detected many times. The V call is TRBV5-1, the J call TRBJ2-7; D is ambiguous. The length of the CDR3 is 13 residues. Germline V gives CDR1 SGHRS, CDR2 YFSETQ. Trimming left V 1 base short and J 4 bases short, with 9 bases between. CDR3 amino acids: CASSLSRSYEQYF. CDR3 in DNA: TGCGCCAGCAGCTTGTCACGTTCGTACGAGCAGTACTTC.

This clonotype was recorded at least ten times. The J gene is TRBJ2-1, the V gene TRBV3-1, with D possibly TRBD1 on 6 matching bases. There are 15 residues in the CDR3. Germline values: CDR1 LGHDT, CDR2 YNNKEL (reference sequence). V was clipped by 2 bases and J by 2 bases, with 10 bases between them. The CDR3 spells CASSQPDRPYNEQFF. The CDR3 DNA follows: TGTGCCAGCAGCCAACCGGACAGACCCTACAATGAGCAGTTCTTC.

The V gene is TRBV6-1, the J gene TRBJ1-2; 9 nucleotides align to TRBD1. Germline CDR1 and CDR2: MNHNS and SASEGT. V was pared by 10 bases and J by 3 bases, with 9 bases of the junction left unmatched. The CDR3 sequence is 14 residues long. The CDR3 protein is CATGTGQDYYGYTF. Written as DNA, the CDR3 is TGTGCCACCGGGACAGGGCAAGACTACTATGGCTACACCTTC.

This clonotype was counted between two and nine times. The V gene is TRBV5-1, the J gene TRBJ2-3; TRBD1 might be the D (6 bases). The V and J ends lost 4 bases and 6 bases respectively, with 27 bases between them. The CDR3 contains 18 residues. Germline V CDR1 and CDR2: SGHRS, YFSETQ. DNA of the CDR3: TGCGCCAGCAGCCGAGACCCCCGTGACAGGCCCCCCACGGATACGCAGTATTTT. It translates to CASSRDPRDRPPTDTQYF.

This clonotype turned up a few times. The chain combines TRBV10-3 with TRBJ2-2; 8 bases align to TRBD2. CDR3 length: 16 residues. V gave up 5 bases and J gave up 3 bases; unmatched junction bases: 8. CDR1 is ENHRY and CDR2 is SYGVKD in the germline V gene. CDR3 region: CAISPGLETYTGELFF. Written as DNA, the CDR3 is TGTGCCATCAGTCCGGGACTAGAAACGTACACCGGGGAGCTGTTTTTT.

This clonotype has a handful of counts. The chain carries TRBV5-1 and TRBJ2-3; D uncertain. The CDR3 covers 15 residues. Germline CDR1 is SGHRS and CDR2 is YFSETQ. Trimming left V 0 bases short and J 2 bases short, with 10 bases between. In nucleotides, the CDR3 is TGCGCCAGCAGCTTGGCGGCAGCGAACACAGATACGCAGTATTTT. Translation: CASSLAAANTDTQYF.

The rearrangement joins TRBV7-2 to TRBJ1-3, with D tentatively TRBD1 (5 bases). Deletions cut 3 bases from V and 3 bases from J, with 12 bases between. Looked up from germline, CDR1 is SGHTA and CDR2 is FQGNSA. The CDR3 has 15 amino acids. As DNA, the CDR3 is TGTGCCAGCAGCTTCACCGGGACGCATGGAAACACCATATATTTT. It yields the protein CASSFTGTHGNTIYF.

The chain uses TRBV6-4 and TRBJ1-1; D may be TRBD1 (5 bases). Germline V lookup: CDR1 MRHNA, CDR2 SNTAGT. The CDR3 spans 13 residues. The V gene lost 6 bases and the J gene lost 1 base, with 9 bases spanning the gap. CDR3 sequence reads: CASRMTENTEAFF. In DNA, the CDR3 is TGTGCCAGCAGGATGACAGAGAACACTGAAGCTTTCTTT.

The V call is TRBV6-1, the J call TRBJ2-1; TRBD2 aligns across 10 bases. There are 16 residues in the CDR3. Germline V lookup: CDR1 MNHNS, CDR2 SASEGT. V shed 1 base and J 4 bases; nucleotides not matched to a gene: 4. The CDR3 sequence is CASSEVKAGGYNEQFF. The DNA for the CDR3 is TGTGCCAGCAGTGAAGTAAAAGCGGGGGGGTACAATGAGCAGTTCTTC.

The CDR3 DNA follows: TGTGCCAGTAGTATGAGGAGCGGGGTTCAACAGTTCTTC. The encoded protein is CASSMRSGVQQFF. This rearrangement joins TRBV19 to TRBJ2-1, with TRBD2 identical over 7 bases. The V gene's germline CDR1 is LNHDA and CDR2 SQIVND (reference sequence). Trimming took 3 bases from V and 13 from J; bases not matched to a gene: 9. The CDR3 loop spans 13 amino acids.